The text below deals with one T cell receptor beta chain. Its antigen remains unidentified. No quality values exist for individual bases; no much larger clone is one base distant. V gives up 0 bases and J gives up 3 bases, and the segment between their germline ends measures 7 bases. Sequences SGDLS (CDR1) and YYNGEE (CDR2) are obtained from the germline V gene. Spanning cysteine to phenylalanine, the CDR3 consists of 13 amino acids. The sequence is cut down to CDR3 DNA, 39 bases in frame from base 1. The cohort comprised fewer than 700 healthy bone marrow donors. At the time of sampling, all cohort members were nominally healthy, though unrecorded immune exposures were likely present. The donor was CMV seropositive and was included in the group of 270 or so seropositive cohort members. A peripheral blood sample was provided by each donor, and peripheral blood mononuclear cells were used for TCR beta sequencing. Genomic DNA extraction from the blood cell samples was performed with the Qiagen DNeasy Blood Extraction Kit.

To prepare the library, the immunoSEQ multiplex PCR assay was applied. The multiplex PCR relied on a mix of 60 forward primers for TCR Vbeta segments and 13 reverse primers for TCR Jbeta segments. Amplification of the CDR3 region of rearranged TCR beta genes was performed with a multiplex PCR assay on genomic DNA. Amplified TCR beta libraries were sequenced as 87-base-pair reads on the Illumina HiSeq System. The original methods were these. Across the 670 or so repertoires, a later analysis counted about 81 million unique TCR beta chains, 8.5 million to 12 million of which were shared by at least two donors. To remove PCR and sequencing errors, raw reads were error-corrected and collapsed into unique sequences using a nearest-neighbor algorithm that merged closely related sequences. To assign V, D and J gene segments, CDR3 sequences were aligned to IMGT reference sequences. For a sequence to be retained, a match of at least six nucleotides was required to both a V gene segment and a J gene segment. Rearrangements were called productive when the CDR3 lacked stop codons and stayed in frame with V and J; all others were non-productive. CDR3 was defined according to IMGT convention as the region running from the second conserved V-encoded cysteine to the conserved J-encoded phenylalanine. The earlier analysis of 500 to 650 of the donors excluded any sequence lacking an unambiguous match to a single V gene segment. An earlier analysis of 550 to 650 of the donors classified V segments as functional when productive rearrangements were above 56.7% and as segregating when the standard deviation between donors was above 5%. A statistical classification framework was built for diagnosing cytomegalovirus status from the catalog of TCR beta chain sequences. In a later analysis, TCR nucleotide sequences were compared against IMGT/GENE-DB human TR gene sequences so that V and J genes could be assigned. The TCRdist pipeline was used in a later analysis to assign CDR3 sequences and most-parsimonious VDJ recombination scenarios. In a later analysis, each TCR beta chain was defined by its CDR3 amino acid sequence together with its V-gene family, and reads lacking a unique V-gene family were excluded. A later analysis removed roughly 590 highly shared, low-generation-probability nucleotide sequences to deal with suspected cross-contamination and a sequencing artifact. In a later analysis, a clonal expansion index for each public chain was calculated from normalized within-repertoire ranks of inferred template counts. A later analysis computed generation probabilities with a VDJ recombination model fitted to out-of-frame rearrangements, and checked the results against IGoR. Hypergeometric tests were used in a later analysis to score TCR-TCR, TCR-HLA and TCR-CMV co-occurrence, with a repertoire-size bias correction applied to the TCR pairs. A later analysis estimated false discovery rates by permuting HLA or CMV assignments 20 times. In a later analysis, co-occurring TCRs were grouped using DBSCAN, and TCRdist sequence similarity was added for clustering within HLA-allele-positive subsets. Repertoires with fewer than 30,000 or more than 120,000 public chains were left out of co-occurrence clustering, as were about 5 repertoires with anomalous nucleotide sharing. Entries here come from immuneACCESS through TCRdb and include only in-frame sequences with V and J called. Some clones fail to appear in such tables; in the studies checked, an unresolved V gene covers under half of the shortfall, and the cause of the remainder is unknown. V and J calls and clone size come straight from that table; D and trimming were deduced from the DNA. The sample contains about 170,000 clones, around 76% of them found a single time. Of the sample, under 2.5% is held by the ten largest clones.

The data were obtained in a study of cytomegalovirus exposure and HLA in healthy donors (dated by TCRdb to 2016 to 2017). Background for the entire study: An earlier analysis of some 550 of the donors reported roughly 270 Gb of sequence data and some 120 million unique TCR beta sequences from 150 million to 200 million T cells. Roughly 310 gigabases of sequencing data and tens of millions of unique TCR sequences were included in an early release covering over 600 HLA-typed donors. Among the approximately 420 genotyped donors, approximately 77% belonged to the genetic ancestry cluster associated with self-reported Caucasian donors. The study aimed to test whether cataloging public T cell receptors could reveal signatures of past pathogen exposure. The study used immunosequencing to profile the T cell repertoires of 666 subjects and linked those repertoires to cytomegalovirus serostatus. A separate validation cohort of roughly 110 different subjects was used in addition to the 666-subject first cohort. High-throughput TCR immunosequencing, statistical association of individual TCRs with disease status, and machine learning were combined to predict cytomegalovirus infection status. In a later analysis, previously published TCR beta repertoires from fewer than 750 donors were re-analyzed and high-resolution HLA genotyping was added so that TCR occurrence patterns could be studied. In the later analysis, no new phenotypic data were used to find candidate immune exposures; instead, reliance was placed on TCR beta sequences and their occurrence across donors. An earlier analysis of approximately 500 of the donors applied high-throughput TCR beta sequencing to assess whether each TCR beta V gene segment acted as functional or pseudogenic. Donor age, sex, ethnicity and CMV serostatus were collected together with the repertoire data. A later genetic analysis used genome-wide SNP genotypes for about three fifths of the roughly 700 donors, treating that subset as a discovery cohort. All discovery cohort repertoires had been generated on a single sequencing platform. HLA typing included class I and class II loci at four-digit resolution. The number of typed donors differed by locus: roughly 629-640 for A, B, C, DRB1 and DQB1; some 540 for DQA1; 606 for DPA1; and 450 to 480 for DPB1. About 5 DR-DQ haplotypes were handled as single units for association and clustering, since linkage in the cohort was strong. Across some 400 genotyped donors of the cohort, an average of 235,054 unique TCR beta nucleotide sequences per donor were sequenced, and 15% to 20% of those sequences were non-productive. Overall study results and their limits: A total of roughly 160 TCR beta chains were listed by the study as associated with cytomegalovirus. In vitro tests confirmed that a few of the cytomegalovirus-associated TCR beta chains recognize cytomegalovirus antigens. HLA typing was unavailable for some donors at each locus, so association tests used only the typed subset. In a later analysis, HLA-associated TCR beta chains showed more clonal expansion and lower generation probabilities than non-associated chains that were equally common. This cohort had only TCR beta chains sequenced, and the lack of alpha or paired-chain data limited which features could be detected. For the cohort, immune exposure information was limited to CMV serostatus. A later analysis associated around 16,000 TCR beta sequences with specific HLA alleles at a false discovery rate of 0.05. The earlier analysis of some 560 of the donors excluded roughly 17 rarely observed V segments, including chromosome 9 orphons, because counts were too low. Roughly uniform sequencing depth across donors was assumed in presence/absence analyses, although this assumption may not hold. According to a later analysis, most CMV-associated TCR beta chains appeared to be HLA-restricted, and the HLA associations seemed to be driven largely by CMV exposure. A further reported finding was that TCR beta sequences accurately predicted the HLA-A and HLA-B alleles for most subjects in the first cohort. According to a later analysis, parvovirus B19, influenza, CMV and Epstein-Barr virus appeared linked to several top co-occurrence clusters. Linkage disequilibrium might explain the correlated functional status among segregating V segments, but an unknown experimental factor could not be excluded. Some IMGT-functional V segments, including TRBV6-2 and TRBV6-3, could not be distinguished by the 87-base-pair reads and were therefore excluded. The authors suggested that the approach could potentially be generalized to other disease states and immunological phenotypes. An earlier analysis of some 560 of the donors showed that most TCR beta V segments appeared in productive rearrangements either about 90% or about 30% of the time, which broadly matched IMGT annotations. A later analysis found that TCR association rates varied across HLA loci, with DRB1 alleles showing the most associated TCRs and HLA-C alleles the fewest. V-gene and J-gene trimming of TCR beta chains was associated with a missense DCLRE1C variant in a later genetic analysis, and the association was replicated in an independent cohort. Cytomegalovirus status was reported to be diagnosed by the classifier with high specificity and sensitivity in both the original and validation cohorts. A later genetic analysis reported fewer N-insertions in productive TCRs among donors in an Asian-associated ancestry cluster than the roughly 620-donor mean. A cluster of highly shared sequence variants was judged likely to represent a technical artifact of the sequencing pipeline. While some public TCRs were present in many individuals, most TCR sequences turned up only very rarely across donors. Assigning TCR associations to individual alleles was difficult when HLA alleles, especially DR and DQ, strongly co-occurred.

The TCR sequence derives from a woman aged 30 to 39 in good health and CMV-seropositive. Rearrangement joined TRBV9 to TRBJ2-7; the D gene is perhaps TRBD2, from 6 matching bases. Specimen: PBMCs. The CDR3: CASSVDGSYEQYF. The DNA reads TGTGCCAGCAGCGTAGACGGGAGCTACGAGCAGTACTTC.